The 10 T cell receptor beta chains below all came from one sample that was sequenced in a study of CD8 T cells in Susac syndrome. RNA was extracted with the RNeasy kit, and a quantity of roughly 0.45 to 1 ug was reverse transcribed using random hexamers. TCRdb passed the immunoSEQ multiplex PCR reads through MiXCR, listing each CDR3 protein once. The repertoire holds around 56,000 distinct CDR3 sequences, with around nine tenths as singletons. Sequenced sample: CD8+ T cells from PBMCs. Receptors originate from a human donor in good health.

The chain combines TRBV7-2 with TRBJ2-3; tentative D call: TRBD1 (6 bases). The CDR3 is 16 amino acids. Per the germline V gene, CDR1 is SGHTA and CDR2 is FQGNSA. V lost 2 bases to trimming and J lost 3 bases, with 15 bases between them. CDR3 sequence (DNA): TGTGCCAGCAGCTTATATATTACAGGGTTGACAGATACGCAGTATTTT. The encoded protein is CASSLYITGLTDTQYF. The full variable domain, its missing parts supplied by reference TRBV7-2 and TRBJ2-3, is GAGVSQSPSNKVTEKGKDVELRCDPISGHTALYWYRQSLGQGLEFLIYFQGNSAPDKSGLPSDRFSAERTGGSVSTLTIQRTQQEDSAVYLCASSLYITGLTDTQYFGPGTRLTVL.

This chain uses TRBV7-2 with TRBJ2-1; 9 nucleotides agree with TRBD2. With V trimmed by 4 bases and J by 8 bases, 15 bases remained unmatched. CDR3 length equals 17 residues. Germline V CDR1 and CDR2: SGHTA, FQGNSA. For the CDR3, the DNA is TGTGCCAGCAGCTCCCTTTACCTAGCGGGGCCTAGCGATGAGCAGTTCTTC. It encodes CASSSLYLAGPSDEQFF. Full variable domain (missing parts from reference TRBV7-2 and TRBJ2-1): GAGVSQSPSNKVTEKGKDVELRCDPISGHTALYWYRQSLGQGLEFLIYFQGNSAPDKSGLPSDRFSAERTGGSVSTLTIQRTQQEDSAVYLCASSSLYLAGPSDEQFFGPGTRLTVL.

The DNA of the CDR3 is TGTGCCAGCAGTTTCGGCGGGGGCTCCGAGCAGTACTTC. Protein sequence: CASSFGGGSEQYF. The V and J genes are TRBV12-3 or TRBV12-4 and TRBJ2-7; TRBD2 is a possible D gene (7 bases). V was shortened by 3 bases and J by 6 bases, with 12 bases between the two germline ends. The CDR3 length is 13 residues.

This clonotype appeared once. The chain uses TRBV12-3 or TRBV12-4 and TRBJ1-5; no reliable D call. The germline V and J ends were trimmed by 5 bases and 0 bases, with 5 bases remaining between them. The CDR3 spans 13 residues. The CDR3 loop reads CASSPDSNQPQHF. CDR3 DNA sequence: TGTGCCAGCAGTCCGGATAGCAATCAGCCCCAGCATTTT.

This clonotype was counted a single time. The V gene is TRBV6-2 or TRBV6-3, the J gene TRBJ2-1, with 9 positions matching TRBD2. The CDR3 sequence is 21 residues long. V was pared by 2 bases and J by 0 bases, with 17 bases of the junction left unmatched. The germline V gene encodes CDR1 MNHEY and CDR2 SVGEGT. The CDR3 loop reads CASSYSWVIAGATRSYNEQFF. For the CDR3, the DNA is TGTGCCAGCAGTTACAGTTGGGTTATAGCGGGGGCGACCCGCTCCTACAATGAGCAGTTCTTC.

Turning to this clonotype: Relative to the germline gene, one junction end is altered; a read error may explain this. The chain is built from TRBV30 and TRBJ2-2, with D perhaps TRBD2 (6 bases). Germline-derived CDR1 and CDR2 are GTSNPN and SVGIG (reference sequence). The CDR3 spans 13 residues. CDR3 coding DNA: TGTGCCTGGAGTGTCACAGAGACCGGGGGGCTGTTTTTT. This sequence encodes CAWSVTETGGLFF.

The chain recombines TRBV4-2 with TRBJ1-5, with D unclear. The CDR3 is 15 amino acids. The V gene lost 0 bases and the J gene lost 4 bases, with 10 bases spanning the gap. The V gene's germline CDR1 is LGHNA and CDR2 YNFKEQ. The CDR3 here is CASSQEISENQPQHF. Written as DNA, the CDR3 is TGTGCCAGCAGCCAAGAAATTTCGGAAAATCAGCCCCAGCATTTT.

In DNA form, the CDR3 reads TGTGCCAGCAGCACCCACATGGTGAACACCGGGGAGCTGTTTTTT. This sequence encodes CASSTHMVNTGELFF. V is TRBV9 and J is TRBJ2-2, with unresolved D. Germline CDR1 reads SGDLS; CDR2 reads YYNGEE. V lost 4 bases and J 1 base, leaving 11 bases between the germline ends. The CDR3 length is 15 residues.

The chain links TRBV20-1 to TRBJ1-2, with D unclear. The CDR3 is made up of 15 amino acids. Germline loops: CDR1 DFQATT, CDR2 SNEGSKA (reference sequence). Trimming took 0 bases from V and 3 from J, leaving 14 bases between them. The CDR3 reads CSAREWEEKDYGYTF. As DNA, the CDR3 is TGCAGTGCTAGAGAGTGGGAGGAAAAAGACTATGGCTACACCTTC.

This clonotype was seen a single time. V and J are TRBV4-1 and TRBJ2-3; 8 positions agree with TRBD2. Trimming at V came to 0 bases and at J to 4 bases, leaving 3 bases not matched to a gene. Germline CDR1 and CDR2: MGHRA and YSYEKL. The CDR3 loop spans 15 amino acids. CDR3 in amino acids: CASSQEGTRADTQYF. CDR3 coding DNA: TGCGCCAGCAGCCAAGAGGGGACTAGGGCAGATACGCAGTATTTT.